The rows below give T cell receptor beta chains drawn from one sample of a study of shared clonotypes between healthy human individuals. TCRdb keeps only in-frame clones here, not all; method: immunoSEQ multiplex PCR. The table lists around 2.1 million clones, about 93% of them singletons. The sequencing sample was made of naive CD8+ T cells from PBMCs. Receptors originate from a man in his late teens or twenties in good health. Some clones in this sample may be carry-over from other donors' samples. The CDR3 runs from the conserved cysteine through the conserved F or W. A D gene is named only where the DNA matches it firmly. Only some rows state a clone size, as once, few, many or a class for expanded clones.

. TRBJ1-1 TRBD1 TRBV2 TGTGCCAGCAGAGGGGGCCCGGGAATGAACACTGAAGCTTTCTTT CASRGGPGMNTEAFF
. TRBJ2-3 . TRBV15 TGTGCCACCACCTTGGATTTCACCTCCTTCACAGATACGCAGTATTTT CATTLDFTSFTDTQYF
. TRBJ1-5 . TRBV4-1 TGCGCCAGCAGCCATGTCCAGGGGCTCAATCAGCCCCAGCATTTT CASSHVQGLNQPQHF
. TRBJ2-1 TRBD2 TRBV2 TGTGCCAGCAGTGAAGAAAGCGGGAGGGGCTACAATGAGCAGTTCTTC CASSEESGRGYNEQFF
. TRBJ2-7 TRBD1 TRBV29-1 TGCAGCGTTTCCGACAGGGCTACAAACTACGAGCAGTACTTC CSVSDRATNYEQYF
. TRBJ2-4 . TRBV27 TGTGCCAGCAGTCCCCTCTTCTCAGGGACCAACATTCAGTACTTC CASSPLFSGTNIQYF
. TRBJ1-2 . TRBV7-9 TGTGCCAGCAGCCCGCCCAGTGTGGGGGATAACTATGGCTACACCTTC CASSPPSVGDNYGYTF
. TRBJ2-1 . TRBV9 TGTGCCAGCAGCGTAGCGAATGAGCAGTTCTTC CASSVANEQFF
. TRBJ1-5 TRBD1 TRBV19 TGTGCCAGTAGTATAGACGACAGGGACTCTCAGCCCCAGCATTTT CASSIDDRDSQPQHF
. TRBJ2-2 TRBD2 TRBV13 TGTGCCAGCAGCGCATCTAGCGGGGGAGAGAACACCGGGGAGCTGTTTTTT CASSASSGGENTGELFF
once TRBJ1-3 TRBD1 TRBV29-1 TGCAGCGTCGCCGGGACAGACTCTGGAAACACCATATATTTT CSVAGTDSGNTIYF
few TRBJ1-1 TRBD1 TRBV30 TGTGCCTGGACCCCGGACAGGGGCACTGAAGCTTTCTTT CAWTPDRGTEAFF
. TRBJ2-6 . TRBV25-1 TGTGCCAGCACCCCCGGGGGGGCCAACGTCCTGACTTTC CASTPGGANVLTF
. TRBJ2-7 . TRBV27 TGTGCCAGCAGTTTAATTGGGGCCTCCTACGAGCAGTACTTC CASSLIGASYEQYF